This T cell receptor beta chain came from a study of blood T cell repertoires in COVID-19. Authors' processing steps: Using reference gene primer amplification, nucleated cell counts were estimated. TCRdb's copy holds only in-frame clones and misses some; the assay was immunoSEQ multiplex PCR. From that table come the V and J calls and clone size; the DNA was used to work out D and trimming. The sample holds about 300,000 clones, around four fifths seen once. The sequence was obtained from a woman aged 50 to 60 with acute or convalescent COVID-19. Sequenced sample: peripheral blood.

This CDR3 reads CASSPLYRSYEQYF. Written as DNA, the CDR3 is TGTGCCAGTTCCCCCCTTTACAGGTCTTACGAGCAGTACTTC. The chain combines TRBV19 with TRBJ2-7, with D tentatively TRBD1 (5 bases). Per the germline V gene, CDR1 is LNHDA and CDR2 is SQIVND (reference sequence). This CDR3 is 14 amino acids long. V lost 8 bases to trimming and J lost 4 bases, with 18 bases between them.